The entry below gives a single T cell receptor (beta chain) sequence along with its context. The antigen remains undetermined. The data were taken from a study of T cell responses to AZD1222 COVID-19 vaccine. The study's findings and limits: Spike regions recognized by vaccine-associated CD4 TCRs spanned the protein, led by 160-218 and 743-854. Following two doses of AZD1222, Spike-specific TCR breadth and depth rose. Donors in the cohort were predominantly white British and more often female, and clonal diversity was possibly underestimated.

Data came from immunoSEQ multiplex PCR; TCRdb stores just in-frame clones and leaves some out. The sample carries nearly 110,000 clones, about nine tenths recorded once. Pooled samples include second doses given at about 4 or 12 weeks. From germline, CDR1 is SGHKS and CDR2 YYEKEE (reference sequence). The CDR3 totals 14 residues. V was cut by 5 bases and J by 7 bases, with 16 bases left in between. This clonotype was obtained from an adult who received the AZD1222 COVID-19 vaccine. The J gene is TRBJ2-1, the V gene TRBV5-5; possibly TRBD2 for D (7 bases). This sample comprised peripheral blood, obtained 28 days after the second AZD1222 dose. The CDR3 sequence: CASSRGGEYNEQFF. The CDR3 nucleotides read TGTGCCAGCAGTAGGGGGGGCGAGTATAATGAGCAGTTCTTC.